Listed below are T cell receptor beta chains from one sample, sequenced in a study of early T cells in non-severe SARS-CoV-2 infection. TCRdb reprocessed the 5' RACE reads via MiXCR and lists one record per CDR3 protein. The sample lists about 110,000 distinct CDR3 sequences, 11% occurring once. Sequenced material: whole blood. These TCRs come from an adult who was a healthcare worker with PCR-confirmed SARS-CoV-2 infection or an uninfected control (not recorded which). The CDR3 runs from the conserved cysteine through the conserved F or W. Fields, in order: J gene, D gene, clone size, V gene, CDR3 DNA, CDR3 protein. The D gene is left open where the match is weak. For some rows the clone size is stated as once, few or many, or as a class when expanded; others skip it.

>TRBJ2-1|TRBD1|few|TRBV29-1
TGCAGCTATGAGCCGGGGACAGGTAATTACAATGAGCAGTTCTTC
CSYEPGTGNYNEQFF
>TRBJ1-2|NA|NA|TRBV18
TGTGCCAGCTCAGGGACGACTTCCGACTATGGCTACACCTTC
CASSGTTSDYGYTF
>TRBJ2-2|TRBD2|many|TRBV18
TGTGCCAGCTCACGTGGATTTGCTAGCGGGAAAAACACCGGGGAGCTGTTTTTT
CASSRGFASGKNTGELFF
>TRBJ1-6|NA|many|TRBV3-1
TGTGCCAGCAGCCTATCTACGGTTTGGGGATCACCCCTCCACTTT
CASSLSTVWGSPLHF
>TRBJ1-1|NA|NA|TRBV20-1
TGCAGTGCTAGCCGGCAGGGGAACACTGAAGCTTTCTTT
CSASRQGNTEAFF
>TRBJ2-2|NA|many|TRBV5-1
TGCGCCAGCAGCTTGGCCCAAAACAGGGCCGGGGAGCTGTTTTTT
CASSLAQNRAGELFF
>TRBJ2-2|NA|NA|TRBV11-2
TGTGCCAGCAGCTTAAGTGGGGCAGCAGTCCCCGGGGAGCTGTTTTTT
CASSLSGAAVPGELFF
>TRBJ2-1|NA|NA|TRBV5-1
TGCGCCAGCAGCCCCCCCGGCACAGGCAATGAGCAGTTCTTC
CASSPPGTGNEQFF
>TRBJ2-1|NA|NA|TRBV12-3/TRBV12-4
TGTGCCAGCAGTTTATCTCCCGAGCAGTTCTTC
CASSLSPEQFF
>TRBJ2-3|NA|NA|TRBV20-1
TGCAGTGCTAGAACCTTGGGGCGGGATCGCACAGATACGCAGTATTTT
CSARTLGRDRTDTQYF
>TRBJ2-3|TRBD2|few|TRBV5-4
TGTGCCAGCAGCTCGGATACGGGAGGCCCAGATACGCAGTATTTT
CASSSDTGGPDTQYF
>TRBJ2-7|NA|NA|TRBV5-1
TGCGCCAGCAGCTTTGGCGGAGGGTCCTACTACGAGCAGTACTTC
CASSFGGGSYYEQYF
>TRBJ1-2|NA|NA|TRBV5-1
TGCGCCAGCAGCCAACAGGGTGGCTATGGCTACACCTTC
CASSQQGGYGYTF
>TRBJ2-1|NA|few|TRBV20-1
TGCAGTGCTGGCGTTAGCCCTAGCGCGTACAATGAGCAGTTCTTC
CSAGVSPSAYNEQFF
>TRBJ2-7|NA|many|TRBV7-2
TGTGCCAGCAGCACACAGGGAATAGCCTACGAGCAGTACTTC
CASSTQGIAYEQYF
>TRBJ2-1|TRBD2|few|TRBV6-5
TGTGCCAGCAGTTCCCGCGGGAGCACTGAGCAGTTCTTC
CASSSRGSTEQFF
>TRBJ2-1|NA|few|TRBV20-1
TGCAGTGCTAGAGGCCCAGCGGCGAGCTCCTACAATGAGCAGTTCTTC
CSARGPAASSYNEQFF
>TRBJ1-4|NA|NA|TRBV12-3/TRBV12-4
TGTGCCAGCAGTTTATATTACAGGATTAATGAAAAACTGTTTTTT
CASSLYYRINEKLFF
>TRBJ2-2|NA|many|TRBV20-1
TGCAGTGCTAGCTTCGAGGGGAACACCGGGGAGCTGTTTTTT
CSASFEGNTGELFF
>TRBJ1-4|NA|few|TRBV20-1
TGCAGTGCCCGGGACGGAACGTATGAAAAACTGTTTTTT
CSARDGTYEKLFF
>TRBJ1-6|NA|many|TRBV6-1
TGTGCCAGCACCTACGGTAATTCACCCCTCCACTTT
CASTYGNSPLHF
>TRBJ2-7|TRBD2|many|TRBV14
TGTGCCAGCAGCCGAAGACTAGCGGGACTCTACGAGCAGTACTTC
CASSRRLAGLYEQYF
>TRBJ2-7|TRBD2|few|TRBV5-5
TGTGCCAGCAGCGGACTAGCGGGAGGGCGCGAGCAGTACTTC
CASSGLAGGREQYF
>TRBJ2-1|NA|many|TRBV5-1
TGCGCCAGCAGCTTGTGGCCTCACTCCTACAATGAGCAGTTCTTC
CASSLWPHSYNEQFF
>TRBJ1-4|NA|many|TRBV28
TGTGCCAGCGAGCCTTTAGGGGGAGGTCTGTTTTTT
CASEPLGGGLFF
>TRBJ2-1|NA|NA|TRBV29-1
TGCAGCGTTGGTCGCGAGGGCTATGAGCAGTTCTTC
CSVGREGYEQFF
>TRBJ2-6|NA|few|TRBV10-3
TGTGCCATCAGTGAGTCGAGAACTGGGGCCAACGTCCTGACTTTC
CAISESRTGANVLTF
>TRBJ2-1|NA|few|TRBV11-2
TGTGCCAGCAGCTTAGATCTCTCCGGGTCAAATGAGCAGTTCTTC
CASSLDLSGSNEQFF
>TRBJ2-7|NA|few|TRBV30
TGTGCCTGCCGAACTAGCCTCTACGAGCAGTACTTC
CACRTSLYEQYF
>TRBJ2-1|NA|many|TRBV20-1
TGCAGTTCGCCAGATAGCCGAATTAGCTCCTACAATGAGCAGTTCTTC
CSSPDSRISSYNEQFF
>TRBJ2-5|TRBD1|NA|TRBV6-2/TRBV6-3
TGTGCCAGCAGTTACACCCCCTCCACAGGACAGGTCCAAGAGACCCAGTACTTC
CASSYTPSTGQVQETQYF
>TRBJ2-5|NA|NA|TRBV10-3
TGTGCCACCCACGCACAGGAGGGGACCCAGTACTTC
CATHAQEGTQYF
>TRBJ2-3|NA|few|TRBV5-1
TGCGCCAGCAGCTTGGTACCAGTCGGAGATACGCAGTATTTT
CASSLVPVGDTQYF
>TRBJ1-1|NA|NA|TRBV12-3/TRBV12-4
TGTGCCAGCAGTTTTGGGACGGCCACTGAAGCTTTCTTT
CASSFGTATEAFF
>TRBJ2-7|NA|NA|TRBV18
TGTGCCAGCTCGATTCGGACGGACGTCGAGCAGTACTTC
CASSIRTDVEQYF
>TRBJ2-3|TRBD1|many|TRBV6-2/TRBV6-3
TGTGCCAGCGGACAGGGCACAGATACGCAGTATTTT
CASGQGTDTQYF
>TRBJ2-3|NA|few|TRBV7-2
TGTGCCAGCAGCTTAAAATCGGGAATAGCAGATACGCAGTATTTT
CASSLKSGIADTQYF
>TRBJ2-7|NA|NA|TRBV28
TGTGCCAGCAACCATTTTGGGGCCTACGAGCAGTACTTC
CASNHFGAYEQYF
>TRBJ2-7|NA|many|TRBV14
TGTGCCAGCAGCCCTTTAGGCGGGACCTACGAGCAGTACTTC
CASSPLGGTYEQYF
>TRBJ1-2|NA|few|TRBV29-1
TGCAGCGTTTTCTCCTCCGGCTACACCTTC
CSVFSSGYTF
>TRBJ2-2|NA|few|TRBV20-1
TGCAGTGCTAGTGCCGCAACGAACACCGGGGAGCTGTTTTTT
CSASAATNTGELFF
>TRBJ2-7|TRBD1|NA|TRBV27
TGTGCCAGCTCGGACAGGGTGGTCTCCTACGAGCAGTACTTC
CASSDRVVSYEQYF
>TRBJ2-7|NA|NA|TRBV12-3/TRBV12-4
TGTGCCAGCAGGTTGGGTCCTTACGAGCAGTACTTC
CASRLGPYEQYF
>TRBJ2-7|TRBD1|NA|TRBV27
TGTGCCAGCAGTCGGACCAGGGACAGGGGGCACTACGAGCAGTACTTC
CASSRTRDRGHYEQYF
>TRBJ2-2|TRBD1|NA|TRBV2
TGTGCCAGCAGTCAGACAGGGGGCAAGCTGTTTTTT
CASSQTGGKLFF
>TRBJ2-3|TRBD1|many|TRBV18
TGTGCCAGCTCACCTGGGACAGCAGATACGCAGTATTTT
CASSPGTADTQYF
>TRBJ1-3|NA|few|TRBV6-5
TGTGCCAGCAGTTACTCCGGCACCATATATTTT
CASSYSGTIYF
>TRBJ2-2|NA|few|TRBV12-5
TGTGCTAGTGCCTACTCACGCACCGGGGAGCTGTTTTTT
CASAYSRTGELFF
>TRBJ2-1|TRBD1|many|TRBV10-3
TGTGCCATCACCAGGACAGGTACGAATGAGCAGTTCTTC
CAITRTGTNEQFF
>TRBJ1-5|NA|many|TRBV12-3/TRBV12-4
TGTGCCAGCAGTGGAGATGATCAGCCCCAGCATTTT
CASSGDDQPQHF
>TRBJ2-7|NA|NA|TRBV5-6
TGTGCCAGCAGCTTGTTTGGGAATGCCTATTACGAGCAGTACTTC
CASSLFGNAYYEQYF
>TRBJ1-6|TRBD1|few|TRBV4-1
TGCGCCAGCAGCCAGGGGGACAGACGAAATTCACCCCTCCACTTT
CASSQGDRRNSPLHF
>TRBJ1-6|NA|few|TRBV28
TGTGCCAGCAGTTCTACGGAGAATTCACCCCTCCACTTT
CASSSTENSPLHF
>TRBJ2-5|NA|NA|TRBV27
TGTGCCAGCAGCCCCAGACAGAAAGAGACCCAGTACTTC
CASSPRQKETQYF
>TRBJ2-5|NA|many|TRBV7-2
TGTGCCAGCAGCTTAGCGGTCCACCGCCAAGAGACCCAGTACTTC
CASSLAVHRQETQYF
>TRBJ2-1|NA|NA|TRBV6-2/TRBV6-3
TGTGCCAGCGGAGTCGGGAGCTCCTACAATGAGCAGTTCTTC
CASGVGSSYNEQFF
>TRBJ1-2|NA|NA|TRBV29-1
TGCAGCGCCGGCGACAGGTCCAACTATAGCTACACCTTC
CSAGDRSNYSYTF
>TRBJ2-1|TRBD2|few|TRBV6-2/TRBV6-3
TGTGCCAGCAGTTACGACGGGACTAGCGGGAATGGCAATGAGCAGTTCTTC
CASSYDGTSGNGNEQFF
>TRBJ2-3|NA|many|TRBV2
TGTGCCAGCAGTCCGGAGCAGGGCCTTTTTAGCACAGATACGCAGTATTTT
CASSPEQGLFSTDTQYF